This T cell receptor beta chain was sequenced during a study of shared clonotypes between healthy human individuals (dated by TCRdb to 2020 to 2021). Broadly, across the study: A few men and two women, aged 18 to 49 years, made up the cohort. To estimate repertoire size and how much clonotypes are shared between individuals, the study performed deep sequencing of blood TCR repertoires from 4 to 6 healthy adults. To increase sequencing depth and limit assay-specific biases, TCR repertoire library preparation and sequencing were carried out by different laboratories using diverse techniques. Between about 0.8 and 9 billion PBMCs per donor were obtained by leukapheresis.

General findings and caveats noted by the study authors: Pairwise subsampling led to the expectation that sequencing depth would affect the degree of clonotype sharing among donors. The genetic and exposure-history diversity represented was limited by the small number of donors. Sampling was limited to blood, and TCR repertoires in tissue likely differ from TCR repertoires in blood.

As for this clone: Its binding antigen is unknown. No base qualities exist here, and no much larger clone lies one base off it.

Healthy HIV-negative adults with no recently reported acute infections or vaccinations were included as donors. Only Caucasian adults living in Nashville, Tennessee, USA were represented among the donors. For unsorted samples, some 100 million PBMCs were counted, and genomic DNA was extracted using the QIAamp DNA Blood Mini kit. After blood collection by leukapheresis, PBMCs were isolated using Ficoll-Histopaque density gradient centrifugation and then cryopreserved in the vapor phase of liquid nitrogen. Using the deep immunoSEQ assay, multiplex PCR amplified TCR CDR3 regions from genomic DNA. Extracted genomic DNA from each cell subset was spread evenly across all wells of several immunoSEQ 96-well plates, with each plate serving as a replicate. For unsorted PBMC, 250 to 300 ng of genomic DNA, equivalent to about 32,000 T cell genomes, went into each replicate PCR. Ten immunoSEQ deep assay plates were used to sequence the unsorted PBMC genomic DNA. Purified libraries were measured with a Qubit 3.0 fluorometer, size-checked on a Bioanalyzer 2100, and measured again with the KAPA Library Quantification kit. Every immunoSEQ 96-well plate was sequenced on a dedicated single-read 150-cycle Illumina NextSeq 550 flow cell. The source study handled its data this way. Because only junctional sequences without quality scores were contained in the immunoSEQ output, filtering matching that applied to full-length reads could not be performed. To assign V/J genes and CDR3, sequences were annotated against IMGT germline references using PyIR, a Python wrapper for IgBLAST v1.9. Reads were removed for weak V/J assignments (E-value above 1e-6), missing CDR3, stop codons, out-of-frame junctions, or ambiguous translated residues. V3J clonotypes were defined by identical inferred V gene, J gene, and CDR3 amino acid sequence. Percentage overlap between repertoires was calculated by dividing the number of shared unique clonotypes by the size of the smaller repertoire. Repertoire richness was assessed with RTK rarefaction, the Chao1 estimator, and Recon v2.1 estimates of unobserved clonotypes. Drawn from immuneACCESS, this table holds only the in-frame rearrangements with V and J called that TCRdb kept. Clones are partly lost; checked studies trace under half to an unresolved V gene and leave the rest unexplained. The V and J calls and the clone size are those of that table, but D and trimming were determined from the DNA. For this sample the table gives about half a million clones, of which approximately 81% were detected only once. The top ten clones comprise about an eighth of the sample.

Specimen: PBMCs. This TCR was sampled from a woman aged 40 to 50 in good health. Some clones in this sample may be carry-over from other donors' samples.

In nucleotide form, the sequence is TGCAGCGGGGAGGGACCGGAAGCTTATGGCTACACCTTC. This is translated as CSGEGPEAYGYTF. This sequence uses TRBV29-1 and TRBJ1-2; the D gene is perhaps TRBD1, from 5 matching bases. The junction shows trimming of 7 bases on V and 5 bases on J, plus 17 bases between the germline ends. The CDR1 and CDR2 encoded by the germline V gene are SQVTM and ANQGSEA. The CDR3 sequence holds 13 residues, the cysteine and phenylalanine included. This entry keeps only the CDR3 DNA: 39 bases, framed from base 1.